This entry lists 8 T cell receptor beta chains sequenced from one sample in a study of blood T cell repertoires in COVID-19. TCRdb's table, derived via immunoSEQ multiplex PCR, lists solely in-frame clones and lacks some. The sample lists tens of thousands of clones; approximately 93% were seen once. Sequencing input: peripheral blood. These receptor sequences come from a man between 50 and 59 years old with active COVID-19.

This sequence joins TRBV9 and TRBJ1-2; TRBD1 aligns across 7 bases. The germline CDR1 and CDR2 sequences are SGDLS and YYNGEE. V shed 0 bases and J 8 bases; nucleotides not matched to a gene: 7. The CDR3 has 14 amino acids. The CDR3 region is CASSVESRGRGYTF. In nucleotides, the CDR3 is TGTGCCAGCAGCGTAGAATCGAGGGGGCGAGGCTACACCTTC.

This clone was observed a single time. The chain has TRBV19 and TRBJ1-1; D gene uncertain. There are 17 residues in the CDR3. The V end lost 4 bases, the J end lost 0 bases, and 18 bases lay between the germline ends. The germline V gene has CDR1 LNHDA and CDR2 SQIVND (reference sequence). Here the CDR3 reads CASSTQRFGFMNTEAFF. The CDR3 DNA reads TGTGCCAGTAGTACCCAACGCTTCGGGTTCATGAACACTGAAGCTTTCTTT.

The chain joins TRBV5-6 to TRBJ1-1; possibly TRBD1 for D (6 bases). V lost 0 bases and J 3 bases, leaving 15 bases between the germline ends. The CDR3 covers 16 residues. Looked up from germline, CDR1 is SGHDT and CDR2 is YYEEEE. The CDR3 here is CASSLEGWAGDTEAFF. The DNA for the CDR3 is TGTGCCAGCAGCTTGGAAGGATGGGCAGGGGACACTGAAGCTTTCTTT. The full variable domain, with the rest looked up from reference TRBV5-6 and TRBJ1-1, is DAGVTQSPTHLIKTRGQQVTLRCSPKSGHDTVSWYQQALGQGPQFIFQYYEEEERQRGNFPDRFSGHQFPNYSSELNVNALLLGDSALYLCASSLEGWAGDTEAFFGQGTRLTVV.

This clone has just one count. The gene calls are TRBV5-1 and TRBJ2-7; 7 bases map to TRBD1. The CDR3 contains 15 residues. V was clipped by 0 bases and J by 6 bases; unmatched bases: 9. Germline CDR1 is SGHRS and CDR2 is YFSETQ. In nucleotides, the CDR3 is TGCGCCAGCAGCTTGGGACAGGGAATATTCGGCGAGCAGTACTTC. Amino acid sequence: CASSLGQGIFGEQYF.

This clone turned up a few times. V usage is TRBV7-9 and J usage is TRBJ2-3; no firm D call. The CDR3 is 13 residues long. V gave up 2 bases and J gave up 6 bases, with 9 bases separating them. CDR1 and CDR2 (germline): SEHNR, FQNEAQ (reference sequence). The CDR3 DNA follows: TGTGCCAGCAGCTTATTTAAACGGGATACGCAGTATTTT. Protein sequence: CASSLFKRDTQYF.

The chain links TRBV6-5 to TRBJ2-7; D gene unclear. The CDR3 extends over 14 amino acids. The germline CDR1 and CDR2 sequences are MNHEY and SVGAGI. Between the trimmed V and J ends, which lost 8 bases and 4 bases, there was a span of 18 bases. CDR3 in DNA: TGTGCCAGCTCGGTCGGCGGCTCTGGGTACGAGCAGTACTTC. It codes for CASSVGGSGYEQYF.

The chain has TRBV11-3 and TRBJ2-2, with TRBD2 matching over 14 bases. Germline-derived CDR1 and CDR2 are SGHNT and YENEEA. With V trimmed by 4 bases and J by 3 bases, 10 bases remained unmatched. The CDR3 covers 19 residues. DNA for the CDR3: TGTGCCAGCAGCTCCAGAATCGGGACTAGCGGGAGTCACACCGGGGAGCTGTTTTTT. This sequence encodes CASSSRIGTSGSHTGELFF.

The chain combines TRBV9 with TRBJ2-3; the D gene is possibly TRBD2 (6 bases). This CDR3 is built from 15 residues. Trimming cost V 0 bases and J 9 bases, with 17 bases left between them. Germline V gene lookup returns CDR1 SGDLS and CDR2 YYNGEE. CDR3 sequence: CASSVVGGVEDTQYF. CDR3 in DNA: TGTGCCAGCAGCGTAGTGGGGGGAGTAGAAGACACGCAGTATTTT.